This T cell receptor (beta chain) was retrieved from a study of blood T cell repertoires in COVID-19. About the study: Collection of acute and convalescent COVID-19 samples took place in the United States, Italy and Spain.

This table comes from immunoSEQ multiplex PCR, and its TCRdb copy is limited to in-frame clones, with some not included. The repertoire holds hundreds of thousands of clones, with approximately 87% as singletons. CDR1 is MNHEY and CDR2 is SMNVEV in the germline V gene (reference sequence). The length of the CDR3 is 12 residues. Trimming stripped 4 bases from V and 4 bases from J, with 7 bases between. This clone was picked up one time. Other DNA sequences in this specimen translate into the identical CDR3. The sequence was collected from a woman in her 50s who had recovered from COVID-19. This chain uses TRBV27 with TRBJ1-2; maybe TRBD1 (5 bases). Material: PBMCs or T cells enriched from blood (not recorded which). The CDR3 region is CASSSGGYGYTF. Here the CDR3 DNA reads TGTGCCAGCAGTTCGGGGGGCTATGGCTACACCTTC.